This TCR beta chain is drawn from a study of blood T cell repertoires in COVID-19. Study in general: Samples representing acute and convalescent COVID-19 were sourced from the United States, Italy and Spain.

In the study's own analysis: Quantification of nucleated cells was approximated via reference gene primer amplification. Data came from immunoSEQ multiplex PCR; TCRdb stores just in-frame clones and leaves some out. The DNA was the basis for D and trimming; V, J and clone size are from that table. The table lists 300,000 or so clones, more than 75% of them singletons. Trimming removed 4 bases from V and 3 bases from J; junction bases left unmatched: 9. The CDR3 length is 16 residues. Germline values: CDR1 LNHDA, CDR2 SQIVND (reference sequence). Sequences were obtained from peripheral blood. This sequence originates from a woman in her 50s with acute or convalescent COVID-19. This sequence joins TRBV19 and TRBJ2-5; 9 nucleotides align to TRBD2. CDR3 sequence (DNA): TGTGCCAGTAGTAAGGCTAGCGGGATTGGCGAAGAGACCCAGTACTTC. Amino acids: CASSKASGIGEETQYF.